The rows below give T cell receptor beta chains drawn from one sample of a study of cytomegalovirus exposure and HLA in healthy donors. Repertoires were generated with immunoSEQ multiplex PCR, while TCRdb's copy carries only in-frame clones and drops some. This sample yields about 260,000 clones, of which about 92% are seen a single time; 3% to 3.5% belongs to the top ten. What was sequenced was PBMCs. The receptors were gathered from a woman aged 25 to 39 in good health and CMV-seronegative. Both conserved end residues are part of each CDR3.

j_call v_call cdr3_aa
TRBJ2-3 TRBV19 CASSVDRPDTQYF
TRBJ2-3 TRBV7-3 CASSLGGLAGRTDTQYF
TRBJ1-1 TRBV15 CATSSDARQPDTEAFF
TRBJ2-7 TRBV11-3 CASSHSGRARLRDEQYF
TRBJ2-2 TRBV27 CASSLYSGRGNTGELFF
TRBJ2-5 TRBV15 CATSRDRGRETQYF
TRBJ2-7 TRBV27 CASTNGPNHEQYF
TRBJ2-7 TRBV2 CASSGAVASAREQYF
TRBJ1-1 TRBV19 CASIIPRGTGDTEAFF
TRBJ2-7 TRBV11-3 CASSPSTDSSYEQYF
TRBJ2-7 TRBV7-8 CASSFGVPSSYEQYF